Presented here are 20 T cell receptor beta chains from one specimen sequenced in a study of CD8 T cells in Susac syndrome. Reverse transcription of roughly 0.5 to 1 ug RNA used random hexamers. Each CDR3 protein gets one entry after TCRdb re-called the immunoSEQ multiplex PCR reads with MiXCR. The sample yields 100,000 to 150,000 distinct CDR3 sequences, 85% to 95% seen once. Sequences were obtained from CD8+ T cells from PBMCs. The receptors here all came from a human donor with Susac syndrome.

The chain links TRBV9 to TRBJ2-7; 7 bases agree with TRBD1. The V gene end was trimmed by 0 bases and the J gene end by 6 bases; junction bases not matched to a gene: 3. CDR1 and CDR2 from the germline V gene are SGDLS and YYNGEE. The length of the CDR3 is 13 residues. CDR3: CASSVGDSLEQYF. The CDR3 DNA reads as TGTGCCAGCAGCGTAGGGGACAGCCTCGAGCAGTACTTC.

The rearrangement links TRBV4-1 to TRBJ2-3, with 7 bases that match TRBD1. This CDR3 spans 15 amino acids. The germline V gene encodes CDR1 MGHRA and CDR2 YSYEKL. V lost 4 bases and J lost 2; bases outside the gene matches: 6. CDR3 coding DNA: TGCGCCAGCAGCCCAAAGACAGGGATCACAGATACGCAGTATTTT. Protein sequence: CASSPKTGITDTQYF.

DNA for the CDR3: TGTGCCAGCAGTTTGGGCGAGCAGTACTTC. This codes for CASSLGEQYF. The rearrangement uses TRBV12-3 or TRBV12-4 and TRBJ2-7; D gene unclear. The CDR3 consists of 10 residues. The germline V and J ends were trimmed by 3 bases and 6 bases, with 3 bases remaining between them.

The chain recombines TRBV29-1 with TRBJ1-4; unclear D gene. V lost 1 base, J lost 7 bases, and 13 bases lay in between. The CDR3 contains 14 residues. CDR1 is SQVTM, CDR2 ANQGSEA, per germline. The CDR3 DNA is TGCAGCGTTGAAGGGGCGGGGTTGGGTGAAAAACTGTTTTTT. Translation gives CSVEGAGLGEKLFF.

This chain links TRBV15 with TRBJ2-7; TRBD1 matches 10 bases. This CDR3 spans 13 amino acids. Trimming took 5 bases from V and 9 from J; bases not matched to a gene: 7. Germline V gives CDR1 LNHNV, CDR2 YYDKDF (reference sequence). CDR3 bases: TGTGCCACCAGCGGAAAGACAGGGGGCGGGCAGTACTTC. Residues: CATSGKTGGGQYF.

J is TRBJ2-1 and V is TRBV5-1; D is perhaps TRBD1 or TRBD2 (5 bases each). CDR3 length: 14 residues. V lost 0 bases, J lost 8 bases, and 12 bases lay in between. The germline V gene has CDR1 SGHRS and CDR2 YFSETQ. The chain's CDR3 is CASSLDGREHEQFF. CDR3 nucleotides: TGCGCCAGCAGCTTGGATGGCAGGGAGCATGAGCAGTTCTTC.

This chain links TRBV9 with TRBJ2-7, with D unclear. V lost 0 bases and J lost 3, with 7 bases in between. The CDR3 covers 13 residues. CDR1 is SGDLS and CDR2 is YYNGEE in the germline V gene. CDR3 protein: CASSVATGYEQYF. The CDR3 DNA reads TGTGCCAGCAGCGTAGCTACGGGCTACGAGCAGTACTTC.

This chain links TRBV6-5 with TRBJ2-6; D gene ambiguous. The V gene lost 0 bases and the J gene lost 0 bases, with 6 bases spanning the gap. In germline, CDR1 is MNHEY, CDR2 SVGAGI. The CDR3 is 16 amino acids. CDR3 protein: CASSYSQGSGANVLTF. CDR3 nucleotides: TGTGCCAGCAGTTACTCACAAGGCTCTGGGGCCAACGTCCTGACTTTC.

This chain connects TRBV27 to TRBJ2-1, with 10 bases that match TRBD1. CDR1 is MNHEY and CDR2 is SMNVEV in the germline V gene (reference sequence). V lost 5 bases, J lost 4 bases, and 8 bases stayed unmatched. This CDR3 spans 16 amino acids. The CDR3 loop is CASSVPGTGEYNEQFF. The CDR3 bases are TGTGCCAGCAGTGTACCCGGGACAGGGGAATACAATGAGCAGTTCTTC.

This chain joins TRBV27 and TRBJ1-4; 7 positions agree with TRBD1. Germline V gives CDR1 MNHEY, CDR2 SMNVEV (reference sequence). V was pared by 6 bases and J by 13 bases, with 5 bases of the junction left unmatched. The CDR3 length is 11 residues. The CDR3 bases are TGTGCCAGCAGGTCGCAGGGGGTACTGTTTTTT. Protein product: CASRSQGVLFF.

CDR3 bases: TGCAGCGTTGAACAGGGTACAGCAGATACGCAGTATTTT. Protein product: CSVEQGTADTQYF. J is TRBJ2-3 and V is TRBV29-1, with D perhaps TRBD1 (5 bases). The CDR3 runs to 13 residues. V shed 2 bases and J shed 4 bases, with 10 bases lying between them. CDR1 and CDR2 (germline): SQVTM, ANQGSEA.

The V call is TRBV5-6, the J call TRBJ1-1; D gene ambiguous. This CDR3 is 14 amino acids long. Between the trimmed V and J ends, which lost 0 bases and 1 base, there was a span of 7 bases. Germline V gene sequence: CDR1 SGHDT, CDR2 YYEEEE. The CDR3 protein is CASSLEWANTEAFF. The CDR3, as DNA: TGTGCCAGCAGCTTGGAATGGGCGAACACTGAAGCTTTCTTT.

This chain connects TRBV4-2 to TRBJ1-6, with a possible D match to TRBD1 (5 bases). V lost 8 bases, J lost 4 bases, and 21 bases lay in between. CDR1 is LGHNA, CDR2 YNFKEQ, per germline. This CDR3 contains 17 residues. CDR3 sequence: CASPSRTRTSYNSPLHF. In DNA, the CDR3 is TGTGCCAGCCCAAGCCGAACGAGGACAAGTTATAATTCACCCCTCCACTTT.

This clonotype occurred once. The chain carries TRBV29-1 and TRBJ1-1; a weak D match, TRBD1 (6 bases). Germline V gene lookup returns CDR1 SQVTM and CDR2 ANQGSEA. CDR3 length equals 13 residues. The ends were cut back, 1 base at V and 4 bases at J, with 10 bases in the middle. Here the CDR3 DNA reads TGCAGCGTTGAAGGTGTAGGGGGCACTGAAGCTTTCTTT. Translated: CSVEGVGGTEAFF.

The rearrangement links TRBV30 to TRBJ2-7; the D is unclear. Germline assignment: CDR1 GTSNPN and CDR2 SVGIG (reference sequence). V shed 0 bases and J shed 0 bases, with 12 bases lying between them. This CDR3 contains 15 residues. CDR3 bases: TGTGCCTGGAGTGTACTGTCGGTGGGCTCCTACGAGCAGTACTTC. Its protein product is CAWSVLSVGSYEQYF. Looking up the rest from reference TRBV30 and TRBJ2-7 gives the full variable domain: SQTIHQWPATLVQPVGSPLSLECTVEGTSNPNLYWYRQAAGRGLQLLFYSVGIGQISSEVPQNLSASRPQDRQFILSSKKLLLSDSGFYLCAWSVLSVGSYEQYFGPGTRLTVT.

The genes are TRBV7-9 and TRBJ2-5; D is ambiguous. Per the germline V gene, CDR1 is SEHNR and CDR2 is FQNEAQ (reference sequence). The V end lost 5 bases, the J end lost 2 bases, and 21 bases lay between the germline ends. This CDR3 region has 17 residues. CDR3 nucleotides: TGTGCCAGCAGCCACCGGTCCGCCCAGCTTTATCAAGAGACCCAGTACTTC. Residues: CASSHRSAQLYQETQYF. Full variable domain (remainder filled in from reference TRBV7-9 and TRBJ2-5): DTGVSQNPRHKITKRGQNVTFRCDPISEHNRLYWYRQTLGQGPEFLTYFQNEAQLEKSRLLSDRFSAERPKGSFSTLEIQRTEQGDSAMYLCASSHRSAQLYQETQYFGPGTRLLVL.

The rearrangement links TRBV9 to TRBJ2-7; TRBD1 matches 7 bases. The CDR3 length is 14 residues. V was clipped by 4 bases and J by 2 bases; unmatched bases: 6. Germline V CDR1 and CDR2: SGDLS, YYNGEE. In nucleotides, the CDR3 is TGTGCCAGCAGCAACCGGGACAGCACCTACGAGCAGTACTTC. Residues: CASSNRDSTYEQYF.

The rearrangement joins TRBV20-1 to TRBJ2-7, with TRBD1 matching 10 bases. The junction had 5 bases not matched to a gene; V was cut back by 6 bases and J by 3 bases. The CDR3 length is 13 residues. CDR1 and CDR2 (germline): DFQATT, SNEGSKA (reference sequence). The chain's CDR3 is CSAIRDRGYEQYF. The CDR3 DNA sequence: TGCAGTGCCATCCGGGACAGGGGCTACGAGCAGTACTTC.

The chain carries TRBV23-1 and TRBJ1-6; 10 nucleotides line up with TRBD1. TRBV23-1 is an ORF for which the function is uncertain. After removal of 1 base from V and 0 bases from J, the junction contained 3 bases not matched to a gene. This CDR3 comprises 18 residues. CDR3 nucleotide sequence: TGCGCCAGCAGTCAATTCGGGACAGGGGACTCCTATAATTCACCCCTCCACTTT. Translation: CASSQFGTGDSYNSPLHF.

The chain joins TRBV18 to TRBJ2-3, with 8 bases lining up with TRBD2. Per the germline V gene, CDR1 is KGHSH and CDR2 is LQKENI. The J segment lost 1 base and the V segment lost 2 bases, leaving 8 bases of the junction unmatched. CDR3 length: 17 residues. The CDR3 is CASSPNPGLGRTDTQYF. DNA for the CDR3: TGTGCCAGCTCACCAAACCCGGGACTAGGACGCACAGATACGCAGTATTTT.